This TCR beta chain was captured in a study of T cell clones after liver transplantation. Across the whole study: Patients counted as tolerant after at least one year off all immunosuppression, enzymes not exceeding twice normal. General study points: In 5 of 8 subjects, circulating graft-donor-reactive CD4 TCRbeta sequences fell significantly after transplant.

The CDR3 is made up of 18 amino acids. Germline values: CDR1 ENHRY, CDR2 SYGVKD. The V end was cut by 1 base, the J end by 0 bases, with 13 bases between. Libraries were prepared by immunoSEQ multiplex PCR; TCRdb keeps only in-frame clonotypes and omits some of them. In the table there are more than 100,000 clones, around 80% of which are singletons. CD3+CD4+ and CD3+CD8+ cells were FACS-sorted from thawed unstimulated PBMCs. Comments on this clone: Antigen specificity is unknown.

This sequence was found in a human patient who received a liver transplant. Some of the T cells may derive from the graft donor. The V and J genes are TRBV10-3 and TRBJ2-6; D possibly corresponds to TRBD2 (6 bases). This material consisted of CD4+ T cells from blood, taken around 44 months after liver transplant. CDR3 DNA sequence: TGTGCCATCAGTGAGTTGATTAGCGGTGGCTCTGGGGCCAACGTCCTGACTTTC. It yields the protein CAISELISGGSGANVLTF.